The 17 T cell receptor beta chains below come from one sample, sequenced in a study of OX40 agonist ivuxolimab in advanced cancers. Data came from immunoSEQ multiplex PCR; TCRdb stores just in-frame clones and leaves some out. The table includes roughly 34,000 clones, 74% detected once. The material sequenced was CD4+ or CD8+ T cells sorted from blood, taken in a trial of the OX40 agonist ivuxolimab. The receptors were gathered from an adult with an advanced solid tumor such as melanoma, head and neck, liver or kidney cancer.

The chain uses TRBV9 and TRBJ2-3, with 8 bases matching TRBD1. V dropped 0 bases and J dropped 5; count of bases not matched to a gene: 8. Germline V gene data show CDR1 as SGDLS and CDR2 as YYNGEE. CDR3 length equals 16 residues. The CDR3 DNA sequence: TGTGCCAGCAGCGTAGTAGGCAGGGGGCAGGGAGATACGCAGTATTTT. Translation gives CASSVVGRGQGDTQYF.

The genes are TRBV5-1 and TRBJ1-1, with D unclear. The germline CDR1 and CDR2 sequences are SGHRS and YFSETQ. The CDR3 has 13 amino acids. Trimming left V 0 bases short and J 5 bases short, with 8 bases between. The DNA of the CDR3 is TGCGCCAGCAGCTTGGCCCCCGGAACTGAAGCTTTCTTT. Translation gives CASSLAPGTEAFF.

This clone was seen only once. J is TRBJ2-1 and V is TRBV12-5; D is possibly TRBD2 (6 bases). Germline lookup yields CDR1 LGHNT and CDR2 FRNRAP. The V end lost 2 bases, the J end lost 9 bases, and 8 bases lay between the germline ends. The CDR3 loop spans 12 amino acids. CDR3 protein: CASGLRGSEQFF. CDR3 DNA: TGTGCTAGTGGTTTGCGGGGGAGTGAGCAGTTCTTC.

The V and J genes are TRBV7-3 and TRBJ2-3, with D tentatively TRBD1 or TRBD2 (6 bases each). The CDR3 spans 15 residues. The ends were cut back, 5 bases at V and 2 bases at J, with 14 bases in the middle. The V gene's germline CDR1 is SGHTA and CDR2 FQGTGA. The CDR3 loop is CASSPKGDFTDTQYF. The CDR3 DNA is TGTGCCAGCAGCCCCAAGGGGGACTTCACAGATACGCAGTATTTT.

A note on this clone: An end of the junction does not agree with germline; a read error may underlie this. As DNA, the CDR3 is TGTGCCAGCAGTCCCTCCGGGACAGGGAATTCACCCCCCCACTTT. Translated, it gives CASSPSGTGNSPPHF. The genes are TRBV28 and TRBJ1-6; the match to TRBD1 covers 9 bases. Germline V gives CDR1 MDHEN, CDR2 SYDVKM. The CDR3 is made up of 15 amino acids. Full variable domain (remainder filled in from reference TRBV28 and TRBJ1-6): DVKVTQSSRYLVKRTGEKVFLECVQDMDHENMFWYRQDPGLGLRLIYFSYDVKMKEKGDIPEGYSVSREKKERFSLILESASTNQTSMYLCASSPSGTGNSPPHFGNGTRLTVT.

The chain uses TRBV7-9 and TRBJ2-5; 8 bases are shared with TRBD2. J was trimmed by 4 bases and V by 1 base; bases with no gene match: 5. The V gene's germline CDR1 is SEHNR and CDR2 FQNEAQ (reference sequence). The CDR3 is made up of 15 amino acids. CDR3 nucleotide sequence: TGTGCCAGCAGCTTAGGCCCGGGGGGGCGAGAGACCCAGTACTTC. This gives the protein CASSLGPGGRETQYF. The full variable domain, in which reference TRBV7-9 and TRBJ2-5 provide the parts outside the CDR3, is DTGVSQNPRHKITKRGQNVTFRCDPISEHNRLYWYRQTLGQGPEFLTYFQNEAQLEKSRLLSDRFSAERPKGSFSTLEIQRTEQGDSAMYLCASSLGPGGRETQYFGPGTRLLVL.

J is TRBJ2-7 and V is TRBV25-1, with 7 bases matching TRBD1. CDR3 length: 12 amino acids. In germline, CDR1 is MGHDK, CDR2 SYGVNS. Trimming took 4 bases from V and 6 from J; bases not matched to a gene: 3. This chain's CDR3 is CASSVGTAEQYF. CDR3 bases: TGTGCCAGCAGTGTGGGGACAGCCGAGCAGTACTTC.

V and J are TRBV12-5 and TRBJ2-3, with TRBD2 matching 8 bases. CDR3 length equals 18 residues. CDR1 and CDR2 (germline): LGHNT, FRNRAP. The V gene end was trimmed by 1 base and the J gene end by 3 bases; junction bases not matched to a gene: 12. The CDR3 DNA follows: TGTGCTAGTGGTTTGGGTCTTCTGGGCGGGGGGAATACAGATACGCAGTATTTT. Amino acids: CASGLGLLGGGNTDTQYF.

V and J are TRBV5-1 and TRBJ2-5; TRBD2 aligns across 7 bases. The CDR3 is made up of 14 amino acids. The junction had 4 bases not matched to a gene; V was cut back by 0 bases and J by 5 bases. From germline, CDR1 is SGHRS and CDR2 YFSETQ. The CDR3 sequence: CASSLATSAETQYF. The CDR3 DNA reads as TGCGCCAGCAGCTTGGCCACTAGCGCTGAGACCCAGTACTTC.

The chain couples TRBV7-9 to TRBJ1-1, with unresolved D. This CDR3 has 11 residues. Trimming cost V 11 bases and J 1 base, with 8 bases left between them. Germline V gene data show CDR1 as SEHNR and CDR2 as FQNEAQ (reference sequence). The CDR3 spells CAGRGNTEAFF. CDR3 coding DNA: TGTGCCGGGAGAGGGAACACTGAAGCTTTCTTT.

This clone was seen more than once but under ten times. The chain's CDR3 is CASSWTASPLHF. CDR3 bases: TGTGCCAGCAGCTGGACGGCATCACCCCTCCACTTT. The V and J genes are TRBV2 and TRBJ1-6; D unresolved. CDR1 is SNHLY, CDR2 FYNNEI, per germline. Trimming removed 6 bases from V and 10 bases from J, with 10 bases in between. This CDR3 region has 12 residues.

The chain employs TRBV5-1 and TRBJ1-2; D ambiguous. This CDR3 comprises 13 residues. Germline V gene sequence: CDR1 SGHRS, CDR2 YFSETQ. The V and J ends lost 0 bases and 3 bases respectively, with 6 bases between them. CDR3 loop: CASSLAPDYGYTF. The CDR3 bases are TGCGCCAGCAGCTTGGCCCCGGACTATGGCTACACCTTC.

The V call is TRBV27, the J call TRBJ1-5; possible D gene TRBD1, 6 bases. This CDR3 contains 16 residues. Trimming took 1 base from V and 1 from J, leaving 11 bases between them. In germline, CDR1 is MNHEY, CDR2 SMNVEV (reference sequence). The DNA of the CDR3 is TGTGCCAGCAGTTTATTTTGGGGGCCAAGCAATCAGCCCCAGCATTTT. Residues: CASSLFWGPSNQPQHF.

The chain carries TRBV2 and TRBJ1-2; weak D call: TRBD1 (6 bases). Trimming removed 3 bases at V and 2 bases at J, with 7 bases between. The germline gives CDR1 SNHLY, CDR2 FYNNEI. The CDR3 covers 13 residues. CDR3 nucleotides: TGTGCCAGCAGTGATACAGGGAACTATGGCTACACCTTC. It encodes CASSDTGNYGYTF. Filled out from reference TRBV2 and TRBJ1-2, the complete variable domain reads EPEVTQTPSHQVTQMGQEVILRCVPISNHLYFYWYRQILGQKVEFLVSFYNNEISEKSEIFDDQFSVERPDGSNFTLKIRSTKLEDSAMYFCASSDTGNYGYTFGSGTRLTVV.

V and J are TRBV7-9 and TRBJ2-1; D remains unclear. Germline V lookup: CDR1 SEHNR, CDR2 FQNEAQ (reference sequence). Trimming shortened V by 3 bases and J by 5 bases, and 14 bases separated the two germline ends. This CDR3 comprises 15 residues. The CDR3 region has the DNA TGTGCCAGCAGCTTCCTTCTGGCGGCTAACAATGAGCAGTTCTTC. Its translation: CASSFLLAANNEQFF.

This clone was counted between two and nine times. The chain employs TRBV19 and TRBJ1-2; D call uncertain. From germline, CDR1 is LNHDA and CDR2 SQIVND (reference sequence). This CDR3 comprises 12 residues. With 4 bases removed from V and 3 bases from J, the gap between germline ends came to 6 bases. The CDR3 DNA sequence: TGTGCCAGTAGTAACGGAGACTATGGCTACACCTTC. Amino acids: CASSNGDYGYTF.

The genes are TRBV5-6 and TRBJ1-2; D unclear. The germline V gene has CDR1 SGHDT and CDR2 YYEEEE. The V end was cut by 2 bases, the J end by 5 bases, with 13 bases between. This CDR3 contains 14 residues. The CDR3 DNA sequence: TGTGCCAGCAGCTTAACGTTACAGTCATATGGCTACACCTTC. Translating it yields CASSLTLQSYGYTF.